The TCR beta chain described here comes from a study of OX40 agonist ivuxolimab in advanced cancers. A few counts support this clone. CDR3 length: 14 residues. Germline CDR1 is SGHRS and CDR2 is YFSETQ. The V gene lost 4 bases and the J gene lost 6 bases, with 16 bases spanning the gap. Sequencing was performed with immunoSEQ multiplex PCR; in TCRdb, only in-frame clones are kept and a portion is missing. The profile shows fewer than 100,000 clones, 84% of them singletons. This sequence joins TRBV5-1 and TRBJ2-5; either TRBD1 or TRBD2 may supply D (6 bases each). This sequence was found in an adult with an advanced solid tumor such as melanoma, head and neck, liver or kidney cancer. Here the sequenced sample was CD4+ or CD8+ T cells sorted from blood, taken in a trial of the OX40 agonist ivuxolimab. This CDR3 reads CASSLGGLGQTQYF. CDR3 coding DNA: TGCGCCAGCAGCCTGGGGGGCCTCGGGCAGACCCAGTACTTC.